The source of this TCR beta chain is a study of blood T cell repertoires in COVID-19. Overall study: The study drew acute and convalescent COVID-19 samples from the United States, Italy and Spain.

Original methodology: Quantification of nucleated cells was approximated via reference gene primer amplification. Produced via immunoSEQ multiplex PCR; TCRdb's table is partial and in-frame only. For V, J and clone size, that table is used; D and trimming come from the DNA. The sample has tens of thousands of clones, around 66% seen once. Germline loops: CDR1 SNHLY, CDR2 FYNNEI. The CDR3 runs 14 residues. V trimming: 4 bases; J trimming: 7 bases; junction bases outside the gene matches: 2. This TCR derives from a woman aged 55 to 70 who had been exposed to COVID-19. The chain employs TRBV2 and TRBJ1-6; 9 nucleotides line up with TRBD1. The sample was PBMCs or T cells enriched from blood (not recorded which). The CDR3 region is CASSAGTGNSPLHF. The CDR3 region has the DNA TGTGCCAGCAGTGCTGGGACAGGGAATTCACCCCTCCACTTT.